The 25 T cell receptor beta chains below all came from one sample that was sequenced in a study of Ad26.COV2.S vaccination and SARS-CoV-2 variants. Only in-frame clones appear in the TCRdb table, and some are missing; sequencing was by immunoSEQ multiplex PCR. The sample consists of around 340,000 clones, 88% of them appearing once. As for treatment: approximately 18 received Ad26.COV2.S at low or high dose, single or two shots; 5 received placebo; per-sample allocation not given. Sampling was done on day 63 after the first vaccine or placebo injection. The sample here was peripheral blood, taken in a trial of Ad26.COV2.S vaccine versus placebo. The receptors stem from a person aged 18-60 years who received the Ad26.COV2.S COVID-19 vaccine or a placebo.

In nucleotides, the CDR3 is TGTGCCAGCAGCCCAGACGGGACCGCTAGCTCCTACGAGCAGTACTTC. Translating it yields CASSPDGTASSYEQYF. The chain has TRBV7-6 and TRBJ2-7; D tentatively reads TRBD1 or TRBD2 (5 bases each). The CDR3 runs 16 residues. CDR1 is SGHVS, CDR2 FNYEAQ, per germline. V lost 5 bases to trimming and J lost 0 bases, with 17 bases between them.

The chain links TRBV28 to TRBJ1-2; D is uncertain. Between the trimmed V and J ends, which lost 9 bases and 2 bases, there was a span of 10 bases. The length of the CDR3 is 12 residues. Germline V CDR1 and CDR2: MDHEN, SYDVKM. The CDR3 coding sequence is TGTGCCAGTGAGGACGGAAACTATGGCTACACCTTC. This translates into CASEDGNYGYTF.

There are a few counts of this clone. This rearrangement joins TRBV4-3 to TRBJ2-7; unclear D gene. The germline V and J ends were trimmed by 8 bases and 3 bases, with 14 bases remaining between them. The germline CDR1 and CDR2 sequences are LGHNA and YSLEER. This CDR3 has 13 residues. Here the CDR3 DNA reads TGCGCCAGCGCCCGTTATGTCGACTACGAGCAGTACTTC. The encoded protein is CASARYVDYEQYF.

J is TRBJ1-5 and V is TRBV19; D unresolved. V was clipped by 0 bases and J by 0 bases, with 12 bases between them. The CDR3 extends over 17 amino acids. Germline V CDR1 and CDR2: LNHDA, SQIVND (reference sequence). CDR3 nucleotides: TGTGCCAGTAGTATAGATCCAAGGGAAGATAGCAATCAGCCCCAGCATTTT. Its translation is CASSIDPREDSNQPQHF.

The chain employs TRBV24-1 and TRBJ2-3; 8 nucleotides line up with TRBD1. The J segment lost 1 base and the V segment lost 4 bases, leaving 9 bases of the junction unmatched. Germline CDR1 KGHDR, CDR2 SFDVKD. The CDR3 is made up of 17 amino acids. The CDR3 DNA sequence: TGTGCCACCAGTGACCCCAGACAGGGGAGAGGCACAGATACGCAGTATTTT. It specifies CATSDPRQGRGTDTQYF.

The V and J genes are TRBV4-1 and TRBJ1-4, with a weak D call TRBD1 (5 bases). Germline V gives CDR1 MGHRA, CDR2 YSYEKL. The V end lost 7 bases, the J end lost 0 bases, and 15 bases lay between the germline ends. CDR3 size: 16 residues. Written as DNA, the CDR3 is TGCGCCAGCAAGGAGGAAGGGACCACAACTAATGAAAAACTGTTTTTT. The encoded protein is CASKEEGTTTNEKLFF.

The genes are TRBV7-3 and TRBJ2-7; D possibly corresponds to TRBD1 (6 bases). CDR1 is SGHTA and CDR2 is FQGTGA in the germline V gene. CDR3 size: 15 residues. Trimming removed 2 bases at V and 0 bases at J, with 11 bases between. Here the CDR3 DNA reads TGTGCCAGCAGCTTAGGCAGGGGACCCTCCTACGAGCAGTACTTC. Its translation: CASSLGRGPSYEQYF.

The genes are TRBV12-5 and TRBJ1-1; unclear D gene. The CDR3 consists of 12 residues. CDR1 LGHNT and CDR2 FRNRAP come from the germline V gene. V was trimmed by 1 base and J by 6 bases, leaving 6 bases between them. The CDR3 DNA is TGTGCTAGTGGTTTGGGAACAGCTGAAGCTTTCTTT. Translation: CASGLGTAEAFF.

The chain is built from TRBV7-9 and TRBJ1-1, with 7 bases identical to TRBD1. The V and J ends lost 5 bases and 4 bases, in that order; junction bases with no gene match: 7. Germline V gene sequence: CDR1 SEHNR, CDR2 FQNEAQ (reference sequence). The CDR3 is made up of 14 amino acids. The CDR3: CASSPRQGGTEAFF. DNA for the CDR3: TGTGCCAGCAGCCCGCGACAGGGAGGCACTGAAGCTTTCTTT.

V is TRBV9 and J is TRBJ1-4; a weak D match, TRBD1 (5 bases). The CDR3 sequence is 14 residues long. Looked up from germline, CDR1 is SGDLS and CDR2 is YYNGEE. Between the trimmed V and J ends, which lost 0 bases and 15 bases, there was a span of 18 bases. The CDR3 sequence: CASSVDGGTGRMFF. The CDR3 DNA reads TGTGCCAGCAGCGTAGACGGCGGGACGGGACGGATGTTTTTT. The full variable domain, its missing parts supplied by reference TRBV9 and TRBJ1-4, is DSGVTQTPKHLITATGQRVTLRCSPRSGDLSVYWYQQSLDQGLQFLIQYYNGEERAKGNILERFSAQQFPDLHSELNLSSLELGDSALYFCASSVDGGTGRMFFGSGTQLSVL.

The chain joins TRBV7-3 to TRBJ2-1, with D maybe TRBD2 (5 bases). The CDR3 contains 13 residues. Germline V gene data show CDR1 as SGHTA and CDR2 as FQGTGA. The germline V and J ends were trimmed by 3 bases and 5 bases, with 8 bases remaining between them. The CDR3 nucleotides are TGTGCCAGCAGCTTGGGAGTGAACAATGAGCAGTTCTTC. It specifies CASSLGVNNEQFF.

The J gene is TRBJ1-1, the V gene TRBV10-3; D not certain. CDR1 and CDR2 from the germline V gene are ENHRY and SYGVKD. V was pared by 3 bases and J by 8 bases, with 7 bases between. CDR3 length: 11 residues. The CDR3 DNA reads TGTGCCATCAGTGAAAACAGAGAAGCTTTCTTT. Translating gives CAISENREAFF.

The V call is TRBV5-1, the J call TRBJ2-7, with 9 bases lining up with TRBD2. The CDR3 is 14 amino acids. CDR1 is SGHRS, CDR2 YFSETQ, per germline. V lost 4 bases and J lost 5; bases outside the gene matches: 7. CDR3 amino acids: CASSPPSGKNEQYF. CDR3 coding DNA: TGCGCCAGCAGCCCCCCTAGCGGGAAGAACGAGCAGTACTTC.

The gene calls are TRBV19 and TRBJ2-1, with D maybe TRBD1 (6 bases). Germline assignment: CDR1 LNHDA and CDR2 SQIVND (reference sequence). V lost 1 base and J lost 3, with 10 bases in between. This CDR3 has 15 residues. In DNA form, the CDR3 reads TGTGCCAGTAGTATAGCTGGGGACATCTACAATGAGCAGTTCTTC. Its protein is CASSIAGDIYNEQFF. Supplemented by reference TRBV19 and TRBJ2-1, the full variable domain reads DGGITQSPKYLFRKEGQNVTLSCEQNLNHDAMYWYRQDPGQGLRLIYYSQIVNDFQKGDIAEGYSVSREKKESFPLTVTSAQKNPTAFYLCASSIAGDIYNEQFFGPGTRLTVL.

V is TRBV5-1 and J is TRBJ1-1; D gene unclear. Trimming left V 4 bases short and J 1 base short, with 11 bases between. CDR1 is SGHRS, CDR2 YFSETQ, per germline. The CDR3 length is 14 residues. This CDR3 is CASSPTPGNTEAFF. The CDR3 bases are TGCGCCAGCAGCCCCACCCCAGGGAACACTGAAGCTTTCTTT.

The chain carries TRBV12-1 and TRBJ2-3; the DNA was not compared with TRBD2, the D call given in the table. TRBV12-1 corresponds to a pseudogene. This CDR3 region has 18 residues. CDR3 loop: CASSFLRRGLRLKDTQYF. The CDR3 DNA reads as TGTGCCAGCAGCTTTTTAAGGAGGGGTCTCCGACTTAAAGATACGCAGTATTTT.

This chain uses TRBV6-6 with TRBJ1-6; 7 nucleotides align to TRBD1. There are 15 residues in the CDR3. The trim removed 6 bases at V and 4 bases at J, leaving 6 bases unmatched. CDR1 and CDR2 from the germline V gene are MNHNY and SVGAGI (reference sequence). CDR3 DNA sequence: TGTGCCAGCAGACCCACAGGGGAATATAATTCACCCCTCCACTTT. This codes for CASRPTGEYNSPLHF.

Only a few counts were recorded for this clone. Other DNA sequences from this sample encode an identical CDR3 as well. The J gene is TRBJ2-7, the V gene TRBV7-2; no reliable D call. CDR3 length: 12 amino acids. Looked up from germline, CDR1 is SGHTA and CDR2 is FQGNSA. Deletions cut 5 bases from V and 0 bases from J, with 5 bases between. The CDR3 DNA follows: TGTGCCAGCAGCCCCCGCTCCTACGAGCAGTACTTC. As protein: CASSPRSYEQYF. Full variable domain (outside the CDR3, taken from reference TRBV7-2 and TRBJ2-7): GAGVSQSPSNKVTEKGKDVELRCDPISGHTALYWYRQSLGQGLEFLIYFQGNSAPDKSGLPSDRFSAERTGGSVSTLTIQRTQQEDSAVYLCASSPRSYEQYFGPGTRLTVT.

V usage is TRBV30 and J usage is TRBJ1-4; D uncertain. This CDR3 is built from 14 residues. V gave up 8 bases and J gave up 0 bases, with 13 bases separating them. The germline gives CDR1 GTSNPN, CDR2 SVGIG (reference sequence). CDR3 amino acids: CAQSDSATNEKLFF. The CDR3 coding sequence is TGTGCCCAGTCGGACTCTGCAACTAATGAAAAACTGTTTTTT.

This clone was counted at least ten times. This chain uses TRBV4-2 with TRBJ1-4, with TRBD1 identical over 9 bases. The V gene's germline CDR1 is LGHNA and CDR2 YNFKEQ. There are 16 residues in the CDR3. Unmatched junction bases numbered 3, after V lost 4 bases and J lost 0 bases. CDR3 DNA sequence: TGTGCCAGCAGCCCCCGACAGGGGGCAACTAATGAAAAACTGTTTTTT. The encoded protein is CASSPRQGATNEKLFF.

This rearrangement joins TRBV7-2 to TRBJ2-7, with D hard to call. The CDR3 is 14 amino acids. V was shortened by 1 base and J by 2 bases, with 9 bases between the two germline ends. From germline, CDR1 is SGHTA and CDR2 FQGNSA. CDR3 residues: CASSLGYSPYEQYF. The CDR3 nucleotides are TGTGCCAGCAGCTTAGGATACAGCCCCTACGAGCAGTACTTC.

This chain links TRBV23-1 with TRBJ2-1, with D tentatively TRBD1 (6 bases). TRBV23-1 is noted as an ORF with a role that remains uncertain. The CDR3 covers 13 residues. The ends were cut back, 3 bases at V and 10 bases at J, with 13 bases in the middle. The CDR3 region is CASSHSRGDEQFF. CDR3 in DNA: TGCGCCAGCAGTCACTCCAGGGGAGACGAGCAGTTCTTC.

The chain carries TRBV27 and TRBJ2-5; 12 positions match TRBD2. Germline trimming cut 3 bases from V and 4 bases from J; bases unmatched to any gene: 12. In germline, CDR1 is MNHEY, CDR2 SMNVEV (reference sequence). The CDR3 covers 18 residues. The CDR3 loop is CASSLRLAGGHGGETQYF. CDR3 DNA: TGTGCCAGCAGTTTGAGGCTAGCGGGAGGGCATGGCGGAGAGACCCAGTACTTC.

The chain uses TRBV3-1 (or the pseudogene TRBV3-2) and TRBJ1-6, with D perhaps TRBD1 (6 bases). Germline CDR1 and CDR2: LGHDT and YNNKEL (reference sequence). The CDR3 has 15 amino acids. Trimming removed 1 base from V and 5 bases from J, with 9 bases in between. The CDR3 DNA is TGTGCCAGCAGCCAAGGGGGGGCCGATAATTCACCCCTCCACTTT. Its protein product is CASSQGGADNSPLHF.

J is TRBJ2-3 and V is TRBV28, with no clear D. The CDR3 loop spans 12 amino acids. V gave up 1 base and J gave up 6 bases, with 5 bases separating them. In germline, CDR1 is MDHEN, CDR2 SYDVKM. The CDR3 reads CASSLSWDTQYF. DNA for the CDR3: TGTGCCAGCAGTTTATCGTGGGATACGCAGTATTTT. The full variable domain, its missing parts supplied by reference TRBV28 and TRBJ2-3, is DVKVTQSSRYLVKRTGEKVFLECVQDMDHENMFWYRQDPGLGLRLIYFSYDVKMKEKGDIPEGYSVSREKKERFSLILESASTNQTSMYLCASSLSWDTQYFGPGTRLTVL.